This entry lists 18 T cell receptor beta chains sequenced from one sample in a study of blood T cell repertoires in COVID-19. This table comes from immunoSEQ multiplex PCR, and its TCRdb copy is limited to in-frame clones, with some not included. The sample consists of around 300,000 clones, 85% of them appearing once. The sample consisted of PBMCs or T cells enriched from blood (not recorded which). All receptors come from a woman between 45 and 60 years old who had recovered from COVID-19.

The genes are TRBV6-2 or TRBV6-3 and TRBJ1-1, with D possibly being TRBD1 (6 bases). CDR1 MNHEY and CDR2 SVGEGT come from the germline V gene. CDR3 size: 14 residues. Trimming left V 2 bases short and J 4 bases short, with 11 bases between. This CDR3 is CASSYRQGTTEAFF. The CDR3, as DNA: TGTGCCAGCAGTTACCGGCAGGGGACCACTGAAGCTTTCTTT.

The chain recombines TRBV9 with TRBJ1-1; D is possibly TRBD1 (5 bases). This CDR3 has 18 residues. Germline-derived CDR1 and CDR2 are SGDLS and YYNGEE. The V gene lost 3 bases and the J gene lost 0 bases, with 21 bases spanning the gap. The CDR3 reads CASSAYVGGKGLNTEAFF. CDR3 in DNA: TGTGCCAGCAGCGCCTACGTTGGGGGGAAGGGCTTGAACACTGAAGCTTTCTTT.

This clone was counted only a few times. Distinct nucleotide sequences in the sample also encode this CDR3. V usage is TRBV19 and J usage is TRBJ1-1, with D perhaps TRBD1 (5 bases). This CDR3 has 13 amino acids. Germline values: CDR1 LNHDA, CDR2 SQIVND (reference sequence). V lost 5 bases to trimming and J lost 1 base, with 8 bases between them. CDR3 coding DNA: TGTGCCAGTAGTCGAGACAGGAACACTGAAGCTTTCTTT. Translated: CASSRDRNTEAFF.

The chain combines TRBV28 with TRBJ1-2; D is unresolved. V was cut by 6 bases and J by 4 bases, with 9 bases left in between. This CDR3 has 12 residues. Germline V CDR1 and CDR2: MDHEN, SYDVKM. The CDR3 bases are TGTGCCAGCAGCAGCGCCCTCTATGGCTACACCTTC. This sequence encodes CASSSALYGYTF.

The chain couples TRBV6-4 to TRBJ1-6, with D unresolved. Trimming left V 6 bases short and J 0 bases short, with 12 bases between. CDR1 is MRHNA and CDR2 is SNTAGT in the germline V gene. The CDR3 is 16 residues long. CDR3 nucleotide sequence: TGTGCCAGCAGGAAGCACAGCGGCTCCTATAATTCACCCCTCCACTTT. Its translation: CASRKHSGSYNSPLHF.

This chain connects TRBV5-6 to TRBJ2-7, with D perhaps matching TRBD1 (5 bases). V was trimmed by 2 bases and J by 7 bases, leaving 16 bases between them. This CDR3 region has 14 residues. Germline CDR1 is SGHDT and CDR2 is YYEEEE. In DNA form, the CDR3 reads TGTGCCAGCAGCTTAGCGCAGGGCCTGCGAGAGCAGTACTTC. Its translation: CASSLAQGLREQYF.

J is TRBJ1-1 and V is TRBV10-3; TRBD1 agrees at 7 bases. Germline CDR1 reads ENHRY; CDR2 reads SYGVKD. CDR3 size: 13 residues. V shed 7 bases and J 1 base; nucleotides not matched to a gene: 3. The CDR3 coding sequence is TGTGCCATCAATCGACAGGGGAACACTGAAGCTTTCTTT. As protein: CAINRQGNTEAFF.

This chain connects TRBV28 to TRBJ1-4; D perhaps matches TRBD1 (5 bases). This CDR3 is 15 amino acids long. Per germline, CDR1 MDHEN and CDR2 SYDVKM. Trimming stripped 4 bases from V and 3 bases from J, with 12 bases between. The CDR3: CASSSPGLANEKLFF. DNA of the CDR3: TGTGCCAGCAGTTCCCCAGGGTTAGCTAATGAAAAACTGTTTTTT.

V gene TRBV11-3 combines with J gene TRBJ2-3; D is possibly TRBD1 (6 bases). Germline assignment: CDR1 SGHNT and CDR2 YENEEA. This CDR3 comprises 14 residues. Between the trimmed V and J ends, which lost 3 bases and 2 bases, there was a span of 9 bases. The CDR3 nucleotides read TGTGCCAGCAGCTTGGGGGCAGTCACAGATACGCAGTATTTT. Protein: CASSLGAVTDTQYF. Supplemented by reference TRBV11-3 and TRBJ2-3, the full variable domain reads EAGVVQSPRYKIIEKKQPVAFWCNPISGHNTLYWYLQNLGQGPELLIRYENEEAVDDSQLPKDRFSAERLKGVDSTLKIQPAELGDSAVYLCASSLGAVTDTQYFGPGTRLTVL.

Concerning this clone itself: The same CDR3 is also encoded by other DNA sequences in this sample. The chain recombines TRBV18 with TRBJ1-6; D is ambiguous. V was pared by 3 bases and J by 5 bases, with 5 bases between. The CDR3 has 13 residues. Germline values: CDR1 KGHSH, CDR2 LQKENI. The CDR3 loop is CASSPGDNSPLHF. CDR3 sequence (DNA): TGTGCCAGCTCACCCGGTGATAATTCACCCCTCCACTTT.

The chain combines TRBV7-8 with TRBJ2-7; 9 bases are a match to TRBD1. Germline values: CDR1 SGHVS, CDR2 FQNEAQ. Trimming took 5 bases from V and 2 from J; bases not matched to a gene: 1. The CDR3 consists of 13 residues. CDR3 sequence reads: CASSRDRAYEQYF. The CDR3 nucleotides are TGTGCCAGCAGCAGGGACAGGGCCTACGAGCAGTACTTC.

The rearrangement joins TRBV7-8 to TRBJ2-7; D remains unclear. The CDR3 has 15 residues. V was clipped by 4 bases and J by 2 bases, with 15 bases between them. Germline assignment: CDR1 SGHVS and CDR2 FQNEAQ. CDR3 in DNA: TGTGCCAGCAGCTCAAGAGACACCCGGCCCTACGAGCAGTACTTC. Translation gives CASSSRDTRPYEQYF.

The J gene is TRBJ1-3, the V gene TRBV18, with D maybe TRBD1 (6 bases). V lost 5 bases and J 0 bases, leaving 17 bases between the germline ends. The CDR3 has 17 amino acids. Germline V gives CDR1 KGHSH, CDR2 LQKENI. The CDR3 coding sequence is TGTGCCAGCTCATACCGCCAGACAGGAGACTCTGGAAACACCATATATTTT. Amino acid sequence: CASSYRQTGDSGNTIYF.

Only one count was recorded for this clone. This same CDR3 is encoded by further DNA sequences in the sample. The rearrangement uses TRBV5-1 and TRBJ1-1; no firm D call. Germline V gene lookup returns CDR1 SGHRS and CDR2 YFSETQ. This CDR3 has 14 residues. The V end was cut by 0 bases, the J end by 2 bases, with 8 bases between. CDR3 in DNA: TGCGCCAGCAGCTTGGCCGGCGGAAACACTGAAGCTTTCTTT. Encoded protein: CASSLAGGNTEAFF.

The chain recombines TRBV5-6 with TRBJ1-1; 10 bases agree with TRBD1. In germline, CDR1 is SGHDT, CDR2 YYEEEE. The trim removed 1 base at V and 6 bases at J, leaving 6 bases unmatched. The CDR3 is made up of 15 amino acids. The CDR3: CASSLWDRGRAEAFF. The CDR3 DNA is TGTGCCAGCAGCTTGTGGGACAGGGGCCGGGCTGAAGCTTTCTTT.

This chain uses TRBV3-1 (or the pseudogene TRBV3-2) with TRBJ2-7; D possibly corresponds to TRBD2 (5 bases). V dropped 1 base and J dropped 0 bases, with 13 bases sitting between them. The CDR3 runs 16 residues. CDR1 and CDR2 (germline): LGHDT, YNNKEL (reference sequence). CDR3 DNA: TGTGCCAGCAGCCAAGTAACTAGGGATAGCTCCTACGAGCAGTACTTC. As protein: CASSQVTRDSSYEQYF.

V usage is TRBV30 and J usage is TRBJ1-6; 9 nucleotides line up with TRBD1. CDR1 and CDR2 from the germline V gene are GTSNPN and SVGIG (reference sequence). This CDR3 region has 16 residues. Trimming cost V 0 bases and J 6 bases; bases outside gene matches: 6. The CDR3 DNA reads TGTGCCTGGAGTGTACCAGTGACAGGGGGTAATTCACCCCTCCACTTT. This codes for CAWSVPVTGGNSPLHF.

The rearrangement joins TRBV30 to TRBJ2-7; no clear D. V shed 2 bases and J shed 11 bases, with 16 bases lying between them. In germline, CDR1 is GTSNPN, CDR2 SVGIG (reference sequence). This CDR3 contains 12 residues. The chain's CDR3 is CAWSLPGGPEYF. The CDR3 bases are TGTGCCTGGAGTCTCCCCGGTGGGCCTGAGTACTTC.